The following is a T cell receptor (beta chain) sequence with its context. The antigen remains unidentified. This sample stems from a study of cytomegalovirus exposure and HLA in healthy donors. Findings and caveats of the study: Rare sequences made up most TCRs, while some public TCRs were found in many donors. That first-cohort TCR clusters tended to co-occur in the approximately 110 validation repertoires was found in a later analysis. Cytomegalovirus status was reportedly diagnosed by the classifier with high specificity and sensitivity.

The CDR3 is 16 amino acids. Germline V CDR1 and CDR2: SGHNT, YENEEA. Unmatched junction bases numbered 4, after V lost 1 base and J lost 4 bases. These donors were members of the roughly 120-subject validation cohort, a group separate from the approximately 670-subject first cohort. The protocol was immunoSEQ multiplex PCR, while the TCRdb copy is restricted to in-frame clones and leaves out a portion. Among some 180,000 clones listed, about 89% were seen once. This chain connects TRBV11-3 to TRBJ2-5, with 12 bases matching TRBD2. Specimen: PBMCs. The receptor was isolated from a young man in good health and CMV-seropositive. CDR3 sequence reads: CASSLAASGGVETQYF. The CDR3 nucleotides are TGTGCCAGCAGCTTAGCTGCTAGCGGGGGGGTAGAGACCCAGTACTTC.